Following are 5 T cell receptor beta chains from one sample sequenced in a study of cytomegalovirus exposure and HLA in healthy donors (dated by TCRdb to 2015 to 2018). The library was made by the immunoSEQ multiplex PCR assay. The multiplex PCR relied on a mix of 60 forward primers for TCR Vbeta segments and 13 reverse primers for TCR Jbeta segments. TCRdb obtained this table from immuneACCESS and retained in-frame rearrangements with V and J assigned. These tables miss some clones; where compared with another copy, unresolved V genes account for less than half of the shortfall, and the remainder is unexplained. The sample table on file contains some 110,000 clones. The ten largest clones represent around 2.4% of the sample. The material sequenced was PBMCs. These receptor sequences come from a man aged 35 to 55 in good health and CMV-seronegative.

The J gene is TRBJ2-7, the V gene TRBV7-3; TRBD2 agrees at 7 bases. With V trimmed by 5 bases and J by 2 bases, 3 bases remained unmatched. CDR3 length: 13 residues. CDR1 and CDR2 (germline): SGHTA, FQGTGA. The CDR3 is CASSVSGTYEQYF. CDR3 DNA sequence: TGTGCCAGCAGCGTGAGCGGGACCTACGAGCAGTACTTC.

The V gene is TRBV11-3, the J gene TRBJ2-1, with TRBD1 matching over 7 bases. Trimming cost V 0 bases and J 0 bases; bases outside gene matches: 5. This CDR3 has 17 amino acids. Germline values: CDR1 SGHNT, CDR2 YENEEA. CDR3 in DNA: TGTGCCAGCAGCTTAGAACGGACAGGTAGCTCCTACAATGAGCAGTTCTTC. Amino acid sequence: CASSLERTGSSYNEQFF.

This chain joins TRBV11-1 and TRBJ2-4; D perhaps matches TRBD1 (7 bases). The germline V gene encodes CDR1 SGHAT and CDR2 FQDESV (reference sequence). V was cut by 2 bases and J by 8 bases, with 10 bases left in between. The CDR3 consists of 13 residues. CDR3 sequence (DNA): TGTGCCAGCAGCTTAACAGGGGAGGACATTCAGTACTTC. As protein: CASSLTGEDIQYF.

The chain has TRBV5-1 and TRBJ2-7; TRBD2 matches at 14 bases. V lost 0 bases and J lost 4; bases outside the gene matches: 3. Germline V gives CDR1 SGHRS, CDR2 YFSETQ. The CDR3 loop spans 16 amino acids. Here the CDR3 reads CASSLEGLAGAYEQYF. The CDR3 bases are TGCGCCAGCAGCTTGGAGGGACTAGCGGGAGCATACGAGCAGTACTTC.

This chain uses TRBV7-6 with TRBJ2-2; the D gene is possibly TRBD1 (6 bases). This CDR3 is 15 amino acids long. Germline lookup yields CDR1 SGHVS and CDR2 FNYEAQ. Trimming shortened V by 4 bases and J by 2 bases, and 11 bases separated the two germline ends. The CDR3 sequence: CASSSTGINTGELFF. CDR3 nucleotides: TGTGCCAGCAGCTCGACAGGAATTAACACCGGGGAGCTGTTTTTT.